One and the same sample provided the 6 T cell receptor beta chains below, sequenced in a study of shared clonotypes between healthy human individuals. Assay: immunoSEQ multiplex PCR; the TCRdb copy retains only in-frame clones and omits some. The sample holds approximately 1.5 million clones, about 98% seen once. Sequencing was performed on naive CD4+ T cells sorted from blood. Noted subset: CD45RA+ positively selected. These receptor sequences come from a man younger than 45 in good health.

This sequence joins TRBV2 and TRBJ1-4; D uncertain. This CDR3 is built from 11 residues. V was clipped by 7 bases and J by 8 bases, with 8 bases between them. The germline gives CDR1 SNHLY, CDR2 FYNNEI. CDR3 bases: TGTGCCAGCACTGCCCTCGAAAAACTGTTTTTT. Amino acids: CASTALEKLFF.

With regard to this clone: This sample also contains other DNA sequences that code for the same CDR3. Here the CDR3 reads CASSVGLTDTQYF. The DNA for the CDR3 is TGTGCCAGCAGCGTAGGACTAACAGATACGCAGTATTTT. The rearrangement joins TRBV9 to TRBJ2-3; possible D gene TRBD2, 5 bases. This CDR3 comprises 13 residues. CDR1 is SGDLS and CDR2 is YYNGEE in the germline V gene. Trimming left V 0 bases short and J 3 bases short, with 5 bases between.

The rearrangement uses TRBV4-3 and TRBJ2-1, with D possibly being TRBD2 (6 bases). Germline CDR1 LGHNA, CDR2 YSLEER. CDR3 length: 17 amino acids. With 1 base removed from V and 7 bases from J, the gap between germline ends came to 20 bases. CDR3 bases: TGCGCCAGCAGCCAAGCGATTCCTGGGGAGGCGGTAAATGAGCAGTTCTTC. Translated: CASSQAIPGEAVNEQFF.

As for this clone: The sample has other DNA sequences that encode this CDR3 too. V usage is TRBV6-1 and J usage is TRBJ2-5; D not resolved. CDR1 and CDR2 (germline): MNHNS, SASEGT. CDR3 length: 12 residues. V dropped 0 bases and J dropped 5 bases, with 4 bases sitting between them. CDR3 residues: CASSEAGETQYF. The CDR3 DNA reads as TGTGCCAGCAGTGAAGCGGGGGAGACCCAGTACTTC.

CDR3 nucleotide sequence: TGCGCCAGCAGCTTGCGGGCGGGAGCCGCAGAGACCCAGTACTTC. This encodes CASSLRAGAAETQYF. The chain links TRBV5-1 to TRBJ2-5, with 7 bases aligning to TRBD2. The CDR3 spans 15 residues. V was pared by 1 base and J by 4 bases, with 7 bases of the junction left unmatched. Germline V gene lookup returns CDR1 SGHRS and CDR2 YFSETQ.

The chain employs TRBV27 and TRBJ1-2; D gene unclear. The CDR3 length is 16 residues. V dropped 1 base and J dropped 6 bases, with 18 bases sitting between them. The germline V gene has CDR1 MNHEY and CDR2 SMNVEV (reference sequence). In nucleotides, the CDR3 is TGTGCCAGCAGTTTATTAGGGTCCGGCCAGAAGGATGGCTACACCTTC. Encoded protein: CASSLLGSGQKDGYTF.